This T cell receptor beta chain was identified in a study of blood T cell repertoires in COVID-19. The wider study: Specimens from acute and convalescent COVID-19 originated in the United States, Italy and Spain.

Per the study methods: For nucleated cells, counts were estimated from reference gene primer amplification. Clones were sequenced by immunoSEQ multiplex PCR, and TCRdb holds only the in-frame ones, with some missing. Clonal size and the V and J genes are those of that table, whereas D and trimming came from the DNA. The sample yields 150,000 to 200,000 clones, roughly 90% seen once. The cohort comprised adults aged roughly 18 to 95 years residing in about 25 US areas. Which cohort a participant joined came from the clinical history participants gave. There are a few counts of this clone. The germline gives CDR1 LGHNA, CDR2 YSLEER. V lost 6 bases and J lost 4; bases outside the gene matches: 2. The CDR3 consists of 12 residues.

The rearrangement links TRBV4-3 to TRBJ1-2; TRBD1 matches at 7 bases. The clonotype originates from a human donor with acute COVID-19. The donor label of this sample is uncertain. Sequencing used PBMCs or T cells enriched from blood (not recorded which). CDR3 sequence (DNA): TGCGCCAGCAGTCGGACAGGCTATGGCTACACCTTC. As protein: CASSRTGYGYTF.